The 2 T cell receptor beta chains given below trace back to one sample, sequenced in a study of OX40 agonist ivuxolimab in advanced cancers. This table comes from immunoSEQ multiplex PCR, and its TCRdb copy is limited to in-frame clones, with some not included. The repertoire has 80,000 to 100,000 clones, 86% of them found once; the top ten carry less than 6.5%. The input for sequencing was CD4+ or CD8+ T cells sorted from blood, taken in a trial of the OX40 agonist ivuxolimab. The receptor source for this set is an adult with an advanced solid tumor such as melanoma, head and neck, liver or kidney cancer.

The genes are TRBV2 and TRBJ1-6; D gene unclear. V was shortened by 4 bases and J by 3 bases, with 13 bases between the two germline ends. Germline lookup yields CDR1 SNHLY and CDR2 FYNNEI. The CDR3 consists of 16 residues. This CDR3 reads CASSARNTNYNSPLHF. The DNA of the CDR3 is TGTGCCAGCAGTGCCAGGAATACTAACTATAATTCACCCCTCCACTTT.

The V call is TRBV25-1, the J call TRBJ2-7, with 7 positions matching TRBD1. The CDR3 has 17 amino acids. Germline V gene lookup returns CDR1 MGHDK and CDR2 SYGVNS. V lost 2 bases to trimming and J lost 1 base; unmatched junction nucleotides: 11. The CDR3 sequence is CASSEGPLYRGSYEQYF. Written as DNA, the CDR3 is TGTGCCAGCAGTGAAGGCCCATTATACAGGGGTTCCTACGAGCAGTACTTC.